Following are 16 T cell receptor beta chains from one sample sequenced in a study of response to subunit inactivated influenza vaccine. TCRdb reprocessed the RT-PCR reads with MiXCR, giving one entry per CDR3 protein. The sample has about 800,000 distinct CDR3 sequences, approximately 22% seen once. The sequencing used PBMCs from blood, collected roughly 5 days after vaccination. These receptors were taken from a man between 50 and 59 years old who received an inactivated influenza vaccine.

This rearrangement joins TRBV4-1 to TRBJ1-4; D might be TRBD1 (6 bases). V lost 0 bases to trimming and J lost 8 bases, with 10 bases between them. Germline loops: CDR1 MGHRA, CDR2 YSYEKL. This CDR3 has 14 residues. In DNA, the CDR3 is TGCGCCAGCAGCCAAGATCAGGGGATGGAAAAACTGTTTTTT. It is translated as CASSQDQGMEKLFF.

The chain couples TRBV27 to TRBJ1-6, with a tentative D call TRBD1 (5 bases). The CDR3 is 16 amino acids. V lost 7 bases and J 0 bases, leaving 13 bases between the germline ends. Germline V gives CDR1 MNHEY, CDR2 SMNVEV (reference sequence). The CDR3 nucleotides read TGTGCCAGCACTAAGGACATCAGCTCCTATAATTCACCCCTCCACTTT. Its translation: CASTKDISSYNSPLHF.

The chain links TRBV6-2 or TRBV6-3 to TRBJ1-1; tentatively, D is TRBD1 (5 bases). Trimming removed 3 bases at V and 4 bases at J, with 21 bases between. This CDR3 contains 17 residues. Germline V gives CDR1 MNHEY, CDR2 SVGEGT. The DNA of the CDR3 is TGTGCCAGCAGTTATACAGGCCAGGGAGCGGCGGGCACTGAAGCTTTCTTT. Protein sequence: CASSYTGQGAAGTEAFF.

A few counts support this clonotype. The rearrangement uses TRBV20-1 and TRBJ2-3, with D perhaps matching TRBD2 (7 bases). The germline V and J ends were trimmed by 4 bases and 3 bases, with 14 bases remaining between them. The CDR3 loop spans 14 amino acids. Germline CDR1 reads DFQATT; CDR2 reads SNEGSKA (reference sequence). The CDR3 region is CSATGGGVTDTQYF. CDR3 in DNA: TGCAGTGCTACCGGAGGGGGGGTAACAGATACGCAGTATTTT.

This chain uses TRBV28 with TRBJ2-7; D is undetermined. Trimming removed 6 bases from V and 6 bases from J, with 9 bases in between. The CDR3 has 11 residues. In germline, CDR1 is MDHEN, CDR2 SYDVKM. CDR3 bases: TGTGCCAGCAGGACAACTACCGAGCAGTACTTC. Translation: CASRTTTEQYF.

This rearrangement joins TRBV20-1 to TRBJ2-1; the match to TRBD2 covers 15 bases. J was trimmed by 9 bases and V by 5 bases; bases with no gene match: 5. From germline, CDR1 is DFQATT and CDR2 SNEGSKA (reference sequence). The CDR3 totals 14 residues. This CDR3 reads CSAEGTSGRREQFF. CDR3 DNA sequence: TGCAGTGCTGAAGGGACTAGCGGGAGGCGTGAGCAGTTCTTC.

This sequence joins TRBV6-1 and TRBJ2-5; a weak D match, TRBD1 (5 bases). The germline V gene encodes CDR1 MNHNS and CDR2 SASEGT. Deletions cut 8 bases from V and 4 bases from J, with 11 bases between. CDR3 size: 12 residues. This CDR3 reads CASDRPRETQYF. The CDR3 nucleotides read TGTGCCAGCGACAGACCACGAGAGACCCAGTACTTC.

This clonotype occurred a few times. This chain links TRBV29-1 with TRBJ2-3, with TRBD1 matching 9 bases. Germline CDR1 reads SQVTM; CDR2 reads ANQGSEA. V shed 4 bases and J 4 bases; nucleotides not matched to a gene: 18. The CDR3 length is 18 residues. This CDR3 reads CSVAKLPDRGQEADTQYF. Here the CDR3 DNA reads TGCAGCGTTGCTAAATTACCGGACAGGGGTCAAGAGGCAGATACGCAGTATTTT.

This clonotype was counted only a few times. The rearrangement links TRBV5-1 to TRBJ2-7, with TRBD1 identical over 7 bases. Trimming cost V 3 bases and J 6 bases; bases outside gene matches: 15. The CDR3 has 16 amino acids. Germline CDR1 and CDR2: SGHRS and YFSETQ. The CDR3 is CASSSYRDRRASEQYF. The CDR3 DNA reads TGCGCCAGCAGCTCATACCGGGACAGAAGGGCGTCCGAGCAGTACTTC.

The chain carries TRBV6-6 and TRBJ2-3; a possible D gene is TRBD2 (5 bases). This CDR3 has 11 residues. Germline V lookup: CDR1 MNHNY, CDR2 SVGAGI (reference sequence). Trimming pared 11 bases from V and 1 base from J, leaving 7 bases between. This chain's CDR3 is CAAEGTDTQYF. In DNA form, the CDR3 reads TGTGCCGCGGAGGGCACAGATACGCAGTATTTT.

This clonotype occurred many times. The chain carries TRBV6-1 and TRBJ2-2; D is undetermined. Germline CDR1 is MNHNS and CDR2 is SASEGT. The CDR3 is made up of 14 amino acids. Trimming shortened V by 3 bases and J by 1 base, and 6 bases separated the two germline ends. This CDR3 reads CASSDWGNTGELFF. The CDR3 nucleotides read TGTGCCAGCAGTGACTGGGGGAACACCGGGGAGCTGTTTTTT.

The chain links TRBV5-1 to TRBJ1-1; 10 nucleotides agree with TRBD1. The CDR3 sequence is 16 residues long. Germline V gene lookup returns CDR1 SGHRS and CDR2 YFSETQ. Losses at the gene ends were 4 bases for V and 5 bases for J; bases not matched to a gene: 11. The CDR3 reads CASSPQVTGGGTEAFF. In DNA, the CDR3 is TGCGCCAGCAGCCCCCAAGTGACAGGGGGCGGAACTGAAGCTTTCTTT. Looking up the rest from reference TRBV5-1 and TRBJ1-1 gives the full variable domain: KAGVTQTPRYLIKTRGQQVTLSCSPISGHRSVSWYQQTPGQGLQFLFEYFSETQRNKGNFPGRFSGRQFSNSRSEMNVSTLELGDSALYLCASSPQVTGGGTEAFFGQGTRLTVV.

This clonotype was found a few times. V gene TRBV20-1 combines with J gene TRBJ2-7; 7 nucleotides match TRBD2. CDR1 and CDR2 from the germline V gene are DFQATT and SNEGSKA (reference sequence). V shed 4 bases and J 2 bases; nucleotides not matched to a gene: 11. The CDR3 loop spans 15 amino acids. CDR3 nucleotide sequence: TGCAGTGCTAACCCCCTAGCGGAGAAACCCTACGAGCAGTACTTC. Translation gives CSANPLAEKPYEQYF.

This clonotype was counted only a few times. V usage is TRBV12-3 or TRBV12-4 and J usage is TRBJ2-2; 7 positions match TRBD1. The V gene end was trimmed by 5 bases and the J gene end by 3 bases; junction bases not matched to a gene: 6. This CDR3 is 15 amino acids long. CDR3 bases: TGTGCCAGCAGTACCGGGACAGAGTACACCGGGGAGCTGTTTTTT. Translating it yields CASSTGTEYTGELFF.

This clonotype has more than one count but fewer than ten. The chain has TRBV15 and TRBJ2-7; 7 bases are shared with TRBD2. V lost 4 bases, J lost 0 bases, and 6 bases stayed unmatched. Germline values: CDR1 LNHNV, CDR2 YYDKDF (reference sequence). This CDR3 contains 15 residues. The CDR3: CATSKAGPLSYEQYF. CDR3 nucleotides: TGTGCCACCAGCAAAGCGGGACCCCTCTCCTACGAGCAGTACTTC.

In this sample, this clonotype turned up a few times. The rearrangement joins TRBV5-1 to TRBJ2-3; TRBD2 might be the D (6 bases). The CDR3 spans 15 residues. Germline V gene sequence: CDR1 SGHRS, CDR2 YFSETQ. V gave up 0 bases and J gave up 4 bases, with 12 bases separating them. The CDR3 region is CASSLVAGFADTQYF. The CDR3 nucleotides are TGCGCCAGCAGCTTGGTCGCGGGATTTGCAGATACGCAGTATTTT.